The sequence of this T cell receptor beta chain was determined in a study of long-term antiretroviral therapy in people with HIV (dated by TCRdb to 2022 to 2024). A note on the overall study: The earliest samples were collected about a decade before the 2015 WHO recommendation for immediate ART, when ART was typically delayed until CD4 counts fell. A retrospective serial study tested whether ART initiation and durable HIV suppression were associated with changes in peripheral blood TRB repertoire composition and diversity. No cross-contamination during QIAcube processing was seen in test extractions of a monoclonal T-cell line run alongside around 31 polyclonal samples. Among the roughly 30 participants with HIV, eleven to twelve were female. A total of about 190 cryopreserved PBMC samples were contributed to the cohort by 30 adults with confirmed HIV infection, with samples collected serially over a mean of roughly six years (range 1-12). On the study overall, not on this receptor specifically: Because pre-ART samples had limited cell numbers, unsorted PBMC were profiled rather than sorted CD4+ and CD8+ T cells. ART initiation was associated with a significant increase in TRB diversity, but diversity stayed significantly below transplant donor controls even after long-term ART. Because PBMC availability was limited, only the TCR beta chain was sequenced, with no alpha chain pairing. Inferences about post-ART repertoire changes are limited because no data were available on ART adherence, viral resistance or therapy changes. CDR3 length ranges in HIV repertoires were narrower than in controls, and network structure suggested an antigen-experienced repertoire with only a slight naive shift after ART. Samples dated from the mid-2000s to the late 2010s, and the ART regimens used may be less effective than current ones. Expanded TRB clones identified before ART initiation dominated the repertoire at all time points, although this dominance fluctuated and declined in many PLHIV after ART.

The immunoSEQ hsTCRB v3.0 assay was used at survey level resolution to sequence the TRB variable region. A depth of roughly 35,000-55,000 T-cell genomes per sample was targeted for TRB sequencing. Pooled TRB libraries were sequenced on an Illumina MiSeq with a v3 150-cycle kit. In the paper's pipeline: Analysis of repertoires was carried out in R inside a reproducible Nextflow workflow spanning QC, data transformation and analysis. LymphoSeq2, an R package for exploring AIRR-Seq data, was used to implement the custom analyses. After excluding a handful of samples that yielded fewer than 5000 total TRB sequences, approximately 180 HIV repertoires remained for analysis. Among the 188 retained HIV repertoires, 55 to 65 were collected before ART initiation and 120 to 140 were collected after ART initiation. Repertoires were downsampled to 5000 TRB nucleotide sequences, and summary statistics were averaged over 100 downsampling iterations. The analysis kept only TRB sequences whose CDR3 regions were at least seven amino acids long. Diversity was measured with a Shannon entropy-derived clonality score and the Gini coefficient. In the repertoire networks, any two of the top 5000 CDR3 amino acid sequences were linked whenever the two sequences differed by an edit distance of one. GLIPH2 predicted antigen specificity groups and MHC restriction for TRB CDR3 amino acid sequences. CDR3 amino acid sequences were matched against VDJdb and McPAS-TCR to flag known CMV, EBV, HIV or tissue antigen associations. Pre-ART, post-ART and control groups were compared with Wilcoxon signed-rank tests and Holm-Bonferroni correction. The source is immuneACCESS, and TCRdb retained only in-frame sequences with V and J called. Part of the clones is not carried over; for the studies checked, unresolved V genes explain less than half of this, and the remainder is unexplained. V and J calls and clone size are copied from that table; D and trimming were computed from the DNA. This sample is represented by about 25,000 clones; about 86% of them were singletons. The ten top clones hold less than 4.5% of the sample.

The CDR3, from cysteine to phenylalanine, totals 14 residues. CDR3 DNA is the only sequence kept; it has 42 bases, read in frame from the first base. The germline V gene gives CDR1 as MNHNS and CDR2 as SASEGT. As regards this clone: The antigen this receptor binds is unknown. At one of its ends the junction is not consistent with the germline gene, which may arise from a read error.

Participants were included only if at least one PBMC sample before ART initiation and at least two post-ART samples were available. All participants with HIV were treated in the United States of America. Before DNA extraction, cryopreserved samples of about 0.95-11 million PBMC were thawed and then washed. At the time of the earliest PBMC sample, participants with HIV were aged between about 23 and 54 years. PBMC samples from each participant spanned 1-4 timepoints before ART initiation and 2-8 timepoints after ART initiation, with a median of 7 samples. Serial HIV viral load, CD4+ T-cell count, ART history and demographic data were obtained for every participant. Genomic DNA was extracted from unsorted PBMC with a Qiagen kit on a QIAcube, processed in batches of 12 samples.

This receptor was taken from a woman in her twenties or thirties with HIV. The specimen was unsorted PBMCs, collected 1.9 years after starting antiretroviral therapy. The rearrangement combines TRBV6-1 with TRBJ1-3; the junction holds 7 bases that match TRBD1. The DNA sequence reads TGTGCCAGCAGTGGACGGGACAGCCGCACCCTATCGGATTTT. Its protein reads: CASSGRDSRTLSDF.